This entry features one T cell receptor (beta chain) sequence. Its antigen is currently unknown. Germline CDR1 and CDR2: MGHDK and SYGVNS. CDR3 length equals 18 residues. Trimming left V 4 bases short and J 1 base short, with 22 bases between. TCRdb recomputed calls from the 5' RACE reads with MiXCR, one row per CDR3 protein. This table holds about 340,000 distinct CDR3 sequences, around a sixth found once. This specimen comes from a study of T-cell memory formation after mild COVID-19. Study overall: Largely, the TCR clusters proved donor specific.

Study conclusions and caveats: The study found balanced CD4/CD8 in clones contracting day 15 to 85 and a CD4+ lean in later expanders.

The sample comprised PBMCs or a T cell subset sorted from them (not recorded which). This TCR derives from a man between 18 and 35 years old who had mild COVID-19 (a few samples of this study predate the infection). Cell type and time point are not known. V usage is TRBV25-1 and J usage is TRBJ1-1, with D possibly TRBD1 on 6 matching bases. The CDR3 here is CASSAIQGGRLSNTEAFF. The CDR3, as DNA: TGTGCCAGCAGTGCTATACAGGGTGGTCGGTTATCGAACACTGAAGCTTTCTTT.